These 14 T cell receptor beta chains came from one sample sequenced in a study of blood T cell repertoires in COVID-19. Here immunoSEQ multiplex PCR was the method, and the copy in TCRdb shows in-frame clones only, minus some. In the table there are approximately 260,000 clones, around nine tenths of which are singletons. Sequenced sample: PBMCs or T cells enriched from blood (not recorded which). The receptors here all came from a woman under 30 who had recovered from COVID-19.

The chain couples TRBV3-1 (or the pseudogene TRBV3-2) to TRBJ1-5; possibly TRBD1 for D (5 bases). Trimming took off 2 bases at V and 0 bases at J, with 5 bases between the two ends. Per the germline V gene, CDR1 is LGHDT and CDR2 is YNNKEL (reference sequence). This CDR3 has 14 residues. CDR3 sequence: CASSQQGSNQPQHF. The CDR3 DNA is TGTGCCAGCAGCCAACAGGGTAGCAATCAGCCCCAGCATTTT.

This rearrangement joins TRBV4-1 to TRBJ1-4; the D is unclear. Germline CDR1 and CDR2: MGHRA and YSYEKL. Trimming stripped 4 bases from V and 10 bases from J, with 22 bases between. This CDR3 spans 16 amino acids. Written as DNA, the CDR3 is TGCGCCAGCAGCCCCCTGCCCAGGTCCCCAACAAGAAAACTGTTTTTT. Amino acids: CASSPLPRSPTRKLFF.

This clone is a singleton in its sample. The chain recombines TRBV25-1 with TRBJ2-3, with 8 bases aligning to TRBD2. From germline, CDR1 is MGHDK and CDR2 SYGVNS. J was trimmed by 1 base and V by 8 bases; bases with no gene match: 17. CDR3 size: 18 residues. The CDR3 loop is CASGRTSGQILGTDTQYF. The CDR3 bases are TGTGCCAGCGGACGAACTAGCGGTCAAATTCTTGGCACAGATACGCAGTATTTT.

The V gene is TRBV28, the J gene TRBJ1-1, with D tentatively TRBD1 (5 bases). Per the germline V gene, CDR1 is MDHEN and CDR2 is SYDVKM. Trimming left V 6 bases short and J 11 bases short, with 22 bases between. CDR3 length: 14 residues. CDR3 DNA sequence: TGTGCCAGCAGCAAGATGAACCCCACAGGTTCGGCTTTCTTT. Protein product: CASSKMNPTGSAFF. Using reference TRBV28 and TRBJ1-1 for the parts outside the CDR3, the full variable domain is DVKVTQSSRYLVKRTGEKVFLECVQDMDHENMFWYRQDPGLGLRLIYFSYDVKMKEKGDIPEGYSVSREKKERFSLILESASTNQTSMYLCASSKMNPTGSAFFGQGTRLTVV.

The gene calls are TRBV19 and TRBJ1-4, with unresolved D. The germline CDR1 and CDR2 sequences are LNHDA and SQIVND (reference sequence). CDR3 length: 14 residues. V gave up 3 bases and J gave up 8 bases, with 13 bases separating them. In DNA form, the CDR3 reads TGTGCCAGTAGTATTCCCCGCGCGAGGGAAAAACTGTTTTTT. Translation: CASSIPRAREKLFF.

J is TRBJ1-2 and V is TRBV28; D perhaps matches TRBD1 (6 bases). Germline V gene lookup returns CDR1 MDHEN and CDR2 SYDVKM. V lost 4 bases and J 2 bases, leaving 20 bases between the germline ends. This CDR3 contains 17 residues. The DNA of the CDR3 is TGTGCCAGCAGTTCTATAAGGGTTGCAGGGGCCAACTATGGCTACACCTTC. This encodes CASSSIRVAGANYGYTF.

The chain recombines TRBV15 with TRBJ1-3; maybe TRBD1 (5 bases). CDR1 is LNHNV, CDR2 YYDKDF, per germline (reference sequence). The ends were cut back, 6 bases at V and 8 bases at J, with 14 bases in the middle. There are 13 residues in the CDR3. The CDR3 loop is CATSHQSRDTIYF. In nucleotides, the CDR3 is TGTGCCACCAGTCATCAAAGCAGGGACACCATATATTTT.

The J gene is TRBJ2-7, the V gene TRBV24-1; no clear D. Germline CDR1 reads KGHDR; CDR2 reads SFDVKD. V shed 8 bases and J shed 5 bases, with 15 bases lying between them. CDR3 length: 13 amino acids. DNA for the CDR3: TGTGCCACCACCCAGGTCCCGTCGGACGAGCAGTACTTC. It encodes CATTQVPSDEQYF.

This clone has just a few counts. V is TRBV5-1 and J is TRBJ2-5; TRBD1 is a possible D gene (5 bases). Germline-derived CDR1 and CDR2 are SGHRS and YFSETQ. This CDR3 is 14 amino acids long. V shed 5 bases and J shed 4 bases, with 15 bases lying between them. In nucleotides, the CDR3 is TGCGCCAGCAGTACAGGAGCGCCTGGAGAGACCCAGTACTTC. Protein sequence: CASSTGAPGETQYF.

This chain uses TRBV10-3 with TRBJ1-2; 9 positions match TRBD1. The trim removed 4 bases at V and 2 bases at J, leaving 5 bases unmatched. The CDR3 loop spans 15 amino acids. Per germline, CDR1 ENHRY and CDR2 SYGVKD. For the CDR3, the DNA is TGTGCCATCAGTGGTGGGACAGGGCAGAACTATGGCTACACCTTC. Its translation is CAISGGTGQNYGYTF.

The gene calls are TRBV11-3 and TRBJ2-2; perhaps TRBD2 as D (6 bases). Trimming removed 4 bases at V and 5 bases at J, with 14 bases between. The CDR3 runs 15 residues. CDR1 is SGHNT and CDR2 is YENEEA in the germline V gene. The CDR3 DNA reads TGTGCCAGCAGCTCGACCCCAGCGGGTACCGGGGAGCTGTTTTTT. As protein: CASSSTPAGTGELFF.

This chain connects TRBV5-1 to TRBJ1-2; 12 nucleotides align to TRBD1. The CDR3 runs 16 residues. After removal of 4 bases from V and 4 bases from J, the junction contained 8 bases not matched to a gene. Germline V gene sequence: CDR1 SGHRS, CDR2 YFSETQ. The CDR3 reads CASSPGQGALIYGYTF. CDR3 nucleotide sequence: TGCGCCAGCAGCCCGGGACAGGGGGCGTTAATCTATGGCTACACCTTC.

The chain has TRBV7-9 and TRBJ2-7, with D perhaps TRBD1 (5 bases). The CDR3 covers 16 residues. V was pared by 1 base and J by 0 bases, with 13 bases between. Germline assignment: CDR1 SEHNR and CDR2 FQNEAQ (reference sequence). CDR3 bases: TGTGCCAGCAGCTTAGTGACAGCACTTGGCTCCTACGAGCAGTACTTC. This sequence encodes CASSLVTALGSYEQYF.

CDR3 nucleotide sequence: TGCGCCAGCAGCTTGGAATATTCTGTCACTGAAGCTTTCTTT. Translating it yields CASSLEYSVTEAFF. The chain joins TRBV5-1 to TRBJ1-1; D unresolved. The CDR3 runs to 14 residues. V was clipped by 0 bases and J by 4 bases, with 10 bases between them. Looked up from germline, CDR1 is SGHRS and CDR2 is YFSETQ. Full variable domain (remainder filled in from reference TRBV5-1 and TRBJ1-1): KAGVTQTPRYLIKTRGQQVTLSCSPISGHRSVSWYQQTPGQGLQFLFEYFSETQRNKGNFPGRFSGRQFSNSRSEMNVSTLELGDSALYLCASSLEYSVTEAFFGQGTRLTVV.